This entry features one TCR beta chain sequence. The antigen is not known. Only in-frame clones appear in the TCRdb table, and some are missing; sequencing was by immunoSEQ multiplex PCR. Among under 400,000 clones listed, roughly 87% were seen once. This sample was included in a study of cytomegalovirus exposure and HLA in healthy donors. Whole-study findings and limits: The classifier, whose performance was assessed in both the original and validation cohorts, reportedly diagnosed cytomegalovirus status with high specificity and sensitivity. The finding came from a later analysis; first-cohort TCR clusters tended to co-occur in the roughly 110 validation repertoires.

CDR3 length: 12 residues. Trimming cost V 6 bases and J 9 bases, with 15 bases left between them. Germline V gene data show CDR1 as SQVTM and CDR2 as ANQGSEA. This chain links TRBV29-1 with TRBJ2-1; possibly TRBD2 for D (5 bases). This receptor was obtained from a young man in good health and CMV-seronegative. The source material was PBMCs. As DNA, the CDR3 is TGCAGCGTCATCAGTGGGAGTTTTGAGCAGTTCTTC. Translation: CSVISGSFEQFF.